These 16 T cell receptor beta chains were all obtained from the same sample, sequenced in a study of blood T cell repertoires in COVID-19. Generated by immunoSEQ multiplex PCR, the TCRdb table keeps only in-frame clones and is missing some. The sample records tens of thousands of clones, approximately 91% being singletons. The specimen was peripheral blood. The receptors derive from a human donor in a cohort sampled during active COVID-19.

The chain carries TRBV5-1 and TRBJ1-1; possible D gene TRBD1, 5 bases. CDR3 length: 14 residues. The V gene's germline CDR1 is SGHRS and CDR2 YFSETQ. The V end was cut by 0 bases, the J end by 4 bases, with 10 bases between. The CDR3 protein is CASSLGQGSTEAFF. The CDR3 coding sequence is TGCGCCAGCAGCTTGGGCCAGGGCTCCACTGAAGCTTTCTTT. The full variable domain, in which reference TRBV5-1 and TRBJ1-1 provide the parts outside the CDR3, is KAGVTQTPRYLIKTRGQQVTLSCSPISGHRSVSWYQQTPGQGLQFLFEYFSETQRNKGNFPGRFSGRQFSNSRSEMNVSTLELGDSALYLCASSLGQGSTEAFFGQGTRLTVV.

This sequence joins TRBV7-8 and TRBJ2-1; weak D call: TRBD2 (5 bases). V lost 0 bases, J lost 0 bases, and 12 bases lay in between. The CDR3 runs to 17 residues. Germline CDR1 and CDR2: SGHVS and FQNEAQ. This CDR3 is CASSLAPSPSSYNEQFF. The CDR3, as DNA: TGTGCCAGCAGCTTAGCTCCTAGCCCAAGCTCCTACAATGAGCAGTTCTTC. The full variable domain, in which reference TRBV7-8 and TRBJ2-1 provide the parts outside the CDR3, is GAGVSQSPRYKVAKRGQDVALRCDPISGHVSLFWYQQALGQGPEFLTYFQNEAQLDKSGLPSDRFFAERPEGSVSTLKIQRTQQEDSAVYLCASSLAPSPSSYNEQFFGPGTRLTVL.

This chain links TRBV25-1 with TRBJ2-2, with 11 positions matching TRBD2. Germline trimming cut 7 bases from V and 6 bases from J; bases unmatched to any gene: 4. The CDR3 consists of 14 residues. Germline CDR1 reads MGHDK; CDR2 reads SYGVNS. In nucleotides, the CDR3 is TGTGCCAGCAATAGCGGGAGGGCATCCGGGGAGCTGTTTTTT. It codes for CASNSGRASGELFF.

The genes are TRBV18 and TRBJ1-4; 8 nucleotides align to TRBD1. Looked up from germline, CDR1 is KGHSH and CDR2 is LQKENI. The CDR3 sequence is 16 residues long. V dropped 5 bases and J dropped 7; count of bases not matched to a gene: 12. The CDR3 DNA is TGTGCCAGCTCAGCTACACAGGGGGACGTTGGTGAAAAACTGTTTTTT. It is translated as CASSATQGDVGEKLFF.

The chain recombines TRBV2 with TRBJ2-7, with unresolved D. V lost 5 bases and J 4 bases, leaving 9 bases between the germline ends. In germline, CDR1 is SNHLY, CDR2 FYNNEI. The CDR3 spans 12 residues. The CDR3 protein is CASSTQNYEQYF. The CDR3 coding sequence is TGTGCCAGCAGTACACAGAATTACGAGCAGTACTTC.

V usage is TRBV27 and J usage is TRBJ1-1; 8 positions agree with TRBD1. Germline-derived CDR1 and CDR2 are MNHEY and SMNVEV (reference sequence). J was trimmed by 2 bases and V by 5 bases; bases with no gene match: 10. This CDR3 is 16 amino acids long. Here the CDR3 DNA reads TGTGCCAGCAGTCTAGGGACCGGGACAGGTAACACTGAAGCTTTCTTT. This sequence encodes CASSLGTGTGNTEAFF.

This chain links TRBV11-3 with TRBJ1-1, with D possibly being TRBD1 (6 bases). V lost 4 bases, J lost 1 base, and 7 bases lay in between. Per germline, CDR1 SGHNT and CDR2 YENEEA. The CDR3 extends over 13 amino acids. The CDR3, as DNA: TGTGCCAGCAGCTCGGACAGGAACACTGAAGCTTTCTTT. It translates to CASSSDRNTEAFF.

The chain uses TRBV5-1 and TRBJ1-1; D is perhaps TRBD1 (6 bases). V lost 5 bases and J 0 bases, leaving 11 bases between the germline ends. The germline V gene has CDR1 SGHRS and CDR2 YFSETQ. The CDR3 contains 14 residues. CDR3 protein: CASSSDRLNTEAFF. As DNA, the CDR3 is TGCGCCAGCAGTTCGGACAGATTGAACACTGAAGCTTTCTTT.

This chain uses TRBV4-1 with TRBJ2-7; the D gene is possibly TRBD2 (5 bases). The V and J ends lost 0 bases and 5 bases respectively, with 8 bases between them. This CDR3 is built from 13 residues. Germline V lookup: CDR1 MGHRA, CDR2 YSYEKL. The CDR3 protein is CASSQDAGDEQYF. The CDR3, as DNA: TGCGCCAGCAGCCAAGATGCCGGGGACGAGCAGTACTTC.

The genes are TRBV19 and TRBJ2-3; TRBD1 agrees at 9 bases. The V gene end was trimmed by 6 bases and the J gene end by 4 bases; junction bases not matched to a gene: 17. This CDR3 contains 18 residues. From germline, CDR1 is LNHDA and CDR2 SQIVND (reference sequence). This chain's CDR3 is CASRKGNRDREFSDTQYF. CDR3 DNA sequence: TGTGCCAGTAGGAAAGGCAACCGGGACAGGGAATTCTCAGATACGCAGTATTTT.

In its sample, this clone was seen once. The chain links TRBV7-9 to TRBJ2-2, with 7 bases matching TRBD2. Looked up from germline, CDR1 is SEHNR and CDR2 is FQNEAQ (reference sequence). This CDR3 contains 15 residues. Unmatched junction bases numbered 4, after V lost 0 bases and J lost 6 bases. CDR3 bases: TGTGCCAGCAGCTTAGCGGGAGGGCCCGCCGGGGAGCTGTTTTTT. Its protein product is CASSLAGGPAGELFF.

This clone was picked up one time. V usage is TRBV6-5 and J usage is TRBJ2-3, with 10 bases lining up with TRBD2. CDR3 length: 15 residues. V gave up 5 bases and J gave up 5 bases; unmatched junction bases: 7. CDR1 and CDR2 from the germline V gene are MNHEY and SVGAGI. Written as DNA, the CDR3 is TGTGCCAGCAGTAGACCTAGCGGGGGAGGAGATACGCAGTATTTT. This encodes CASSRPSGGGDTQYF.

The CDR3 nucleotides read TGCAGCGTTGCTGAGACTAGCAATGAGCAGTTCTTC. The encoded protein is CSVAETSNEQFF. The V gene is TRBV29-1, the J gene TRBJ2-1; a possible D gene is TRBD2 (6 bases). This CDR3 comprises 12 residues. The V end lost 4 bases, the J end lost 6 bases, and 10 bases lay between the germline ends. Germline V gene data show CDR1 as SQVTM and CDR2 as ANQGSEA.

This sequence joins TRBV4-3 and TRBJ2-1; 7 bases are a match to TRBD1. J was trimmed by 2 bases and V by 0 bases; bases with no gene match: 4. The CDR3 spans 16 residues. The germline CDR1 and CDR2 sequences are LGHNA and YSLEER. The chain's CDR3 is CASSQDSGTAYNEQFF. In nucleotides, the CDR3 is TGCGCCAGCAGCCAAGATTCCGGGACAGCCTACAATGAGCAGTTCTTC.

CDR3 DNA sequence: TGCGCCAGCAGCTTGGGATCTCGACTAGCGGGAGGGTCAAATCCCTACAATGAGCAGTTCTTC. Protein product: CASSLGSRLAGGSNPYNEQFF. The rearrangement links TRBV5-1 to TRBJ2-1; 14 bases match TRBD2. V shed 0 bases, J shed 2 bases, and the junction held 13 bases outside the gene matches. From germline, CDR1 is SGHRS and CDR2 YFSETQ. CDR3 size: 21 residues.

This chain links TRBV4-2 with TRBJ1-4; D is perhaps TRBD1 (5 bases). Germline V lookup: CDR1 LGHNA, CDR2 YNFKEQ. Trimming left V 1 base short and J 6 bases short, with 18 bases between. The CDR3 is made up of 17 amino acids. The CDR3 DNA reads as TGTGCCAGCAGCCAAGCTCCTCAGGGAAAAGGAGATGAAAAACTGTTTTTT. Residues: CASSQAPQGKGDEKLFF.